This T cell receptor (beta chain) was recorded in a study of T cells in Graves' hyperthyroidism and ophthalmopathy. This clonotype appeared many times. What it binds is not known. Study-level results: Most clonotypes that expanded in the thyroid above 0.001 also showed up in blood. Stable hyperthyroidism was told apart from ophthalmopathy by a model built on 13 V-J features.

Amplification yielded TCR beta CDR3 regions, with RNA transcripts as the source. First-round RT-PCR of the TCR CDR3 relied on the HTBI primer set. TCRdb reprocessed the multiplex PCR reads via MiXCR and lists one record per CDR3 protein. The data contain 360,000 or so distinct CDR3 sequences, 19% of them singletons. Patients aged 18 to 65 with hyperthyroidism were newly diagnosed, with duration under 2 months. This CDR3 contains 12 residues. Looked up from germline, CDR1 is SGDLS and CDR2 is YYNGEE. Trimming removed 2 bases at V and 3 bases at J, with 6 bases between. The sequencing input was blood. V is TRBV9 and J is TRBJ2-7, with no clear D. This receptor was identified in a woman younger than 30 with Graves' hyperthyroidism. The CDR3 is CASSVTDYEQYF. CDR3 nucleotides: TGTGCCAGCAGCGTTACGGACTACGAGCAGTACTTC.